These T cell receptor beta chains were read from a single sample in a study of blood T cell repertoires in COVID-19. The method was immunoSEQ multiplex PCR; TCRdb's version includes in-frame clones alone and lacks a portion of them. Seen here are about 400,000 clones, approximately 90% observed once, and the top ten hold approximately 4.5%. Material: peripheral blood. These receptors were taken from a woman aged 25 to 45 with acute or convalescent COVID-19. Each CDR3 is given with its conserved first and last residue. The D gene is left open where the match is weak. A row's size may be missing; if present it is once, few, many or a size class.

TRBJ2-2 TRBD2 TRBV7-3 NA TGTGCCAGCAGCCCCGCAGGCGGGGGGGGTACCGGGGAGCTGTTTTTT CASSPAGGGGTGELFF
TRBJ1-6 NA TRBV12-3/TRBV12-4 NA TGTGCCAGCAGTCCGCAGGGCACTTCACCCCTCCACTTT CASSPQGTSPLHF
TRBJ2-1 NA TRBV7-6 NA TGTGCCACCGCCCAGGGTCAATACAATGAGCAGTTCTTC CATAQGQYNEQFF
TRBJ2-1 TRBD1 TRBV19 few TGTGCCAGTAGTAAGACAGGGATTGACAATGAGCAGTTCTTC CASSKTGIDNEQFF
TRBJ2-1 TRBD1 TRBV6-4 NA TGTGCCAGCAGTGACTCAGGGACAGGGGGGGATGAGCAGTTCTTC CASSDSGTGGDEQFF
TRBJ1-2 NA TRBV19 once TGTGCCAGTAACACAGCTAACTATGGCTACACCTTC CASNTANYGYTF
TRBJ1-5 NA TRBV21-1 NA TGTGCCAGCCCACCGATCGTCCGGGGGAATCCTGATCAGCCCCAGCATTTT CASPPIVRGNPDQPQHF
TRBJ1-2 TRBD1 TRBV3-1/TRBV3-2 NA TGTGCCAGCAGCCAAAGGACAGGAGGGCCCTATGGCTACACCTTC CASSQRTGGPYGYTF
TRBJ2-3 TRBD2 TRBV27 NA TGTGCCAGCAGTTTTTCTCCGGGACTAGCGGGGGGGGCAGATACGCAGTATTTT CASSFSPGLAGGADTQYF
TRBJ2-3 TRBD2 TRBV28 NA TGTGCCAGCTCAGCGGATACTAGCGGGAGCACAGATACGCAGTATTTT CASSADTSGSTDTQYF
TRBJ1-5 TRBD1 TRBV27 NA TGTGCCAGCAGTTTTCGACAGGGGACGAATCAGCCCCAGCATTTT CASSFRQGTNQPQHF
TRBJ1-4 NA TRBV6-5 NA TGTGCCAGCAGTAACGGGGGAGACAGAAATGAAAAACTGTTTTTT CASSNGGDRNEKLFF
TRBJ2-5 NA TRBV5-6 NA TGTGCCAGCAGCCCGTTTGAGGGTTGGGAGACCCAGTACTTC CASSPFEGWETQYF
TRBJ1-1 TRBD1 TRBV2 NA TGTGCCAGCGCGCAGGGGGGAAGAGGCACTGAAGCTTTCTTT CASAQGGRGTEAFF
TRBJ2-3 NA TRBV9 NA TGTGCCAGCAGCGTAGGTTCTAGTAGCACAGATACGCAGTATTTT CASSVGSSSTDTQYF
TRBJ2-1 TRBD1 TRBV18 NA TGTGCCAGCTCACCACAGACAGGGGGAGTCAATGAGCAGTTCTTC CASSPQTGGVNEQFF
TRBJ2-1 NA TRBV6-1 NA TGTGCCAGCAGTGAAGCGCACTTCTTATCCTACAATGAGCAGTTCTTC CASSEAHFLSYNEQFF
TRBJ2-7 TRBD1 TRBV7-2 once TGTGCCAGCAGCCCCAGACGACAGGGGTACGAGCAGTACTTC CASSPRRQGYEQYF
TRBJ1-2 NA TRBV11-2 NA TGTGCCAGCAGCTTAGTTTTGGCAGGGAACTATGGCTACACCTTC CASSLVLAGNYGYTF
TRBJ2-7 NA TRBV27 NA TGTGCCAGCGGTCTTTCCGGCTACGAGCAGTACTTC CASGLSGYEQYF
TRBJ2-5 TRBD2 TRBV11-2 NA TGTGCCAGCAGTTACTCCGGGACTAGGCGCGTTTTGGAGACCCAGTACTTC CASSYSGTRRVLETQYF
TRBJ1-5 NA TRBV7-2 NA TGTGCCAGCAGCTTAGGAGGAGTTGGACAGCCCCAGCATTTT CASSLGGVGQPQHF
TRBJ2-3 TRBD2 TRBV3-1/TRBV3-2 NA TGTGCCAGCAGGAAGCGGGGGGTGGGAGATACGCAGTATTTT CASRKRGVGDTQYF
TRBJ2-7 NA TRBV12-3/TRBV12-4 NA TGTGCCAGCAGAGAGACAGGTATCTACGAGCAGTACTTC CASRETGIYEQYF
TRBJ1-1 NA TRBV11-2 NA TGTGCCAGCAGCTTAAATTGGGAGGGCAGGGACACTGAAGCTTTCTTT CASSLNWEGRDTEAFF
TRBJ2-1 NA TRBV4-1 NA TGCGCCAGCAGCCAAGATAGCACGAATGAGCAGTTCTTC CASSQDSTNEQFF
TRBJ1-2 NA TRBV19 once TGTGCCAGTAGTATTCTGCTCGGCCCAGCGGCCAGAGACTATGGCTACACCTTC CASSILLGPAARDYGYTF
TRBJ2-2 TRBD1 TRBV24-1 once TGTGCCACCAGTGACCCGGACAGGCAAAACACCGGGGAGCTGTTTTTT CATSDPDRQNTGELFF
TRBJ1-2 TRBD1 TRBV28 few TGTGCCAGCAGGGAAGACAGGGGGCTTGGCTATGGCTACACCTTC CASREDRGLGYGYTF
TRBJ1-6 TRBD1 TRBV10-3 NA TGTGCCATCAGGGACAGGGTCTCCTATAATTCACCCCTCCACTTT CAIRDRVSYNSPLHF
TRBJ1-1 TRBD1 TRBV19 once TGTGCCAGTAGAACCGGGACAGTGAACACTGAAGCTTTCTTT CASRTGTVNTEAFF
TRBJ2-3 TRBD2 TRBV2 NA TGTGCCAGCCAAGGACTAGCGGGGCCGACTAGCACAGATACGCAGTATTTT CASQGLAGPTSTDTQYF
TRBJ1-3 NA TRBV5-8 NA TGTGCCAGCACCCGCGTCGTGCTTAGCTCTGGAAACACCATATATTTT CASTRVVLSSGNTIYF
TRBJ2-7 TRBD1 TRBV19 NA TGTGCCAGTAGTACCCCGGGACAGGGGCCCACAGAGCAGTACTTC CASSTPGQGPTEQYF
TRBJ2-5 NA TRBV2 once TGTGCCAGCAGTGTTCGTGAGGGTACCCAGTACTTC CASSVREGTQYF
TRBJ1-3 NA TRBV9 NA TGTGCCAGCAGCGTTGGACAGAACTCTGGAAACACCATATATTTT CASSVGQNSGNTIYF
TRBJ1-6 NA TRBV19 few TGTGCCAGTAGATTACAGGGATTCGGATCACCCCTCCACTTT CASRLQGFGSPLHF
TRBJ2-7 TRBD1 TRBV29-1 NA TGCAGCGTCCTTAACAGGGGCGGCGAGCAGTACTTC CSVLNRGGEQYF
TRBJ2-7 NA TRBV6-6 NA TGTGCCAGCAGTTCAGGGTCCACCTACGAGCAGTACTTC CASSSGSTYEQYF
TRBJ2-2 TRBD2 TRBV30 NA TGTGCCTGGAGTGGACTAGCGGGGGCCCTGAACACCGGGGAGCTGTTTTTT CAWSGLAGALNTGELFF
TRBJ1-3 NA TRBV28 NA TGTGCCAGCAGCACCACCCTACCCATCGGAAACACCATATATTTT CASSTTLPIGNTIYF
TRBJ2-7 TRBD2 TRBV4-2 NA TGTGCCAGCAGCCACCCTAGCGGGGGGGCGGTCGAGCAGTACTTC CASSHPSGGAVEQYF
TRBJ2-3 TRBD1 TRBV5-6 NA TGTGCCAGCAGCAGGCAGGGGGCAGGAACAGATACGCAGTATTTT CASSRQGAGTDTQYF
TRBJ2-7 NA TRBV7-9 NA TGTGCCAGCAGCTCTCCAGGGCTCCTCGGATACGAGCAGTACTTC CASSSPGLLGYEQYF
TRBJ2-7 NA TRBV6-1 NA TGTGCCAGCAGTGAAAAGCCCCTACGCGAGGGCTCCCGCGTCGAGCAGTACTTC CASSEKPLREGSRVEQYF
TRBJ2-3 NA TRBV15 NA TGTGCCACCAGCGGCCTGCCTAGGACTAGCACAGATACGCAGTATTTT CATSGLPRTSTDTQYF